This T cell receptor beta chain emerged from a study of OX40 agonist ivuxolimab in advanced cancers. Broadly, across the study: Ivuxolimab, which targeted the costimulatory receptor OX40 (CD134), was an agonistic, fully human IgG2 monoclonal antibody. Intravenous ivuxolimab was administered to patients every 2 weeks at six dose levels: 0.01, 0.1, 0.3, 1.5, 3 and 10 mg/kg. Of the 50 or so patients in dose escalation, about 19 had hepatocellular carcinoma, approximately 15 had melanoma, 9 had renal cell carcinoma and 9 had head and neck cancer. A male proportion of around 83% and a mean age of around 60 years, ranging from about 20 to 85, were recorded for the dose-escalation cohort. Patients were allowed to have had prior anti-PD-1, anti-PD-L1 or anti-CTLA-4 therapy, and around two fifths of the dose-escalation patients had been treated with checkpoint inhibitors. Three dose-escalation patients achieved partial responses, one with hepatocellular carcinoma and two with cutaneous melanoma. The point of sequencing TCRbeta in the periphery was to test whether ivuxolimab changed TCR sequence diversity and drove clonal T-cell expansion. The monotherapy dose-escalation portion (N ≈ 52 patients) of the phase I ivuxolimab trial is reported in the paper.

What the work shows at the level of the full study, not this receptor alone: Antigen specificity was not determined for the clonally expanded peripheral T cells. Low levels of normalized T-cell clonal expansion were also seen in some patients who did not respond. After ivuxolimab, CD8+ T cells had more expanded clones than CD4+ T cells on average. At doses of 0.1 to 3.0 mg/kg, clonal expansion of both CD4+ and CD8+ T cells in blood was seen between baseline and week 6. In the 0.1-3.0 mg/kg groups, partial responders had among the lowest normalized peripheral clonal expansion, particularly in CD8+ T cells.

Genomic DNA was extracted from sorted cells for sequencing of the TCRbeta CDR3 region. TCRbeta CDR3 regions were sequenced using the immunoSEQ Assay. Here the immuneACCESS table is served through TCRdb, limited to in-frame sequences with V and J called. Missing clones are a known gap in these copies; in checked studies unresolved V genes cover under half, and the rest lacks a known reason. Within this sample are tens of thousands of clones, with roughly 85% of them counted one time only. The ten largest clones capture 1.9% of the sample. Comment on this clone: The antigen this receptor binds is unknown. The sample holds no much larger clone one base away, and base qualities are not on file.

Patients with autoimmune disease history or receiving systemic immunosuppression were excluded from the trial. Peripheral blood for TCR sequencing was collected from all dose cohorts at baseline, on cycle 4 day 1, and on cycle 7 day 1. The samples were taken from a phase I, first-in-human, multicenter, open-label dose-escalation trial of ivuxolimab. The trial enrolled adults with locally advanced or metastatic head and neck squamous cell, hepatocellular, melanoma or renal cell carcinoma. Before TCR sequencing, CD4+ T cells and CD8+ T cells from peripheral blood were sorted into separate populations. At the junction V is shortened by 5 bases and J by 4 bases; bases outside the gene matches: 15. The germline V gene encodes CDR1 SGHTA and CDR2 FQGNSA. The CDR3 sequence holds 17 residues, the cysteine and phenylalanine included. The sequence is cut down to CDR3 DNA, 51 bases in frame from base 1.

Sequencing was performed on CD4+ or CD8+ T cells sorted from blood, taken in a trial of the OX40 agonist ivuxolimab. This receptor was obtained from an adult with an advanced solid tumor such as melanoma, head and neck, liver or kidney cancer. This receptor chain uses TRBV7-2 and TRBJ2-5; the junction holds 8 bases that match TRBD2. The nucleotides read TGTGCCAGCAGCCCCCGACGTAGTGCGGGGGGCAGAGAGACCCAGTACTTC. It is translated as CASSPRRSAGGRETQYF. The reference TRBV7-2 and TRBJ2-5 proteins fill in what lies around the CDR3, so the full variable domain reads GAGVSQSPSNKVTEKGKDVELRCDPISGHTALYWYRQSLGQGLEFLIYFQGNSAPDKSGLPSDRFSAERTGGSVSTLTIQRTQQEDSAVYLCASSPRRSAGGRETQYFGPGTRLLVL.